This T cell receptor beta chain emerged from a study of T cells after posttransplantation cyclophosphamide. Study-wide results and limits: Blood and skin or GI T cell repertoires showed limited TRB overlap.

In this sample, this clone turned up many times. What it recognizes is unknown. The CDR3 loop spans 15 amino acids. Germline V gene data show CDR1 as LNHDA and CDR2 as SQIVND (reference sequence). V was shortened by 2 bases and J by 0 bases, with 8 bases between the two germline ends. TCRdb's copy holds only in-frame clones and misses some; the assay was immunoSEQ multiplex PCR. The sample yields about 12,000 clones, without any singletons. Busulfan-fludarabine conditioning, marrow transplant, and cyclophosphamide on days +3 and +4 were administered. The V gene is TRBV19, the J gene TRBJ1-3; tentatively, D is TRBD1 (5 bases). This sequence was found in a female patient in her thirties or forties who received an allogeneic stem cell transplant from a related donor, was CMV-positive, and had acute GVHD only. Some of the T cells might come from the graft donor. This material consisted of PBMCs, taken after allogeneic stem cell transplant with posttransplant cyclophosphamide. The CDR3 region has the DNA TGTGCCAGTAGTATAATTGACAGCTCTGGAAACACCATATATTTT. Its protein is CASSIIDSSGNTIYF.